The 15 T cell receptor beta chains presented below share a single source sample, sequenced in a study of T cell changes during pregnancy in multiple sclerosis. The method was immunoSEQ multiplex PCR; TCRdb's version includes in-frame clones alone and lacks a portion of them. The sample lists 40,000 to 50,000 clones; 80% to 90% were seen once. Sequenced here: CD4+ T cells from peripheral blood mononuclear cells, sampled in the first trimester of pregnancy. Source of these receptors: a female donor with multiple sclerosis, enrolled in a pregnancy study.

The V and J genes are TRBV19 and TRBJ2-1, with D perhaps matching TRBD2 (5 bases). Trimming removed 3 bases from V and 4 bases from J, with 19 bases in between. The CDR3 has 17 residues. Germline-derived CDR1 and CDR2 are LNHDA and SQIVND (reference sequence). The CDR3 here is CASSISGAKWGYNEQFF. The CDR3 DNA follows: TGTGCCAGTAGTATCAGCGGCGCAAAGTGGGGATACAATGAGCAGTTCTTC.

The chain joins TRBV6-5 to TRBJ1-1; the match to TRBD1 covers 9 bases. V was pared by 6 bases and J by 7 bases, with 6 bases of the junction left unmatched. Germline-derived CDR1 and CDR2 are MNHEY and SVGAGI. The CDR3 extends over 13 amino acids. The CDR3 nucleotides are TGTGCCAGCAGCCGGGACAGGGTTGGTGAAGCTTTCTTT. This encodes CASSRDRVGEAFF.

This rearrangement joins TRBV7-2 to TRBJ1-2; 7 bases are a match to TRBD1. V lost 5 bases to trimming and J lost 13 bases; unmatched junction nucleotides: 16. CDR1 and CDR2 from the germline V gene are SGHTA and FQGNSA. The CDR3 totals 14 residues. CDR3 nucleotide sequence: TGTGCCAGCAGCCCGAGGACAGGCCACTATGGGGGCACCTTC. Protein: CASSPRTGHYGGTF.

This clone appeared a few times. The sample holds other DNA sequences that translate to the same CDR3. This chain uses TRBV7-9 with TRBJ1-1; tentative D call: TRBD1 (5 bases). Germline V CDR1 and CDR2: SEHNR, FQNEAQ (reference sequence). The V end lost 2 bases, the J end lost 1 base, and 8 bases lay between the germline ends. The CDR3 consists of 14 residues. This CDR3 is CASSLTGGNTEAFF. CDR3 coding DNA: TGTGCCAGCAGCTTAACCGGGGGGAACACTGAAGCTTTCTTT.

The gene calls are TRBV5-1 and TRBJ2-7; 7 positions agree with TRBD1. Trimming at V came to 1 base and at J to 2 bases, leaving 3 bases not matched to a gene. Germline V gene lookup returns CDR1 SGHRS and CDR2 YFSETQ. CDR3 length: 14 residues. CDR3 sequence reads: CASSLSGQAYEQYF. CDR3 bases: TGCGCCAGCAGCTTGAGCGGACAGGCCTACGAGCAGTACTTC.

The chain uses TRBV4-1 and TRBJ1-5, with D uncertain. The CDR3 spans 15 residues. Germline-derived CDR1 and CDR2 are MGHRA and YSYEKL. Trimming took off 1 base at V and 2 bases at J, with 9 bases between the two ends. CDR3 DNA: TGCGCCAGCAGCCAAGGACAAGGCGGCAATCAGCCCCAGCATTTT. Its translation is CASSQGQGGNQPQHF.

This sequence joins TRBV19 and TRBJ2-7; 11 bases align to TRBD2. Germline V gives CDR1 LNHDA, CDR2 SQIVND (reference sequence). V shed 5 bases, J shed 6 bases, and the junction held 12 bases outside the gene matches. This CDR3 is built from 16 residues. The CDR3 bases are TGTGCCAGTAGTCGCCCCACGATAGCGGGAGGGACCGAGCAGTACTTC. As protein: CASSRPTIAGGTEQYF.

The chain is built from TRBV7-2 and TRBJ2-3; D remains unclear. Germline V CDR1 and CDR2: SGHTA, FQGNSA. V was pared by 1 base and J by 3 bases, with 11 bases between. The CDR3 covers 15 residues. In nucleotides, the CDR3 is TGTGCCAGCAGCTTAGTCGTACTAACAACAGATACGCAGTATTTT. Its protein product is CASSLVVLTTDTQYF.

The rearrangement joins TRBV18 to TRBJ1-1; 8 bases match TRBD1. The V and J ends lost 6 bases and 4 bases, in that order; junction bases with no gene match: 22. Germline loops: CDR1 KGHSH, CDR2 LQKENI. This CDR3 spans 19 amino acids. CDR3 loop: CASSTTRTGPTKGGTEAFF. The CDR3 DNA is TGTGCCAGCTCCACCACCCGGACAGGGCCGACCAAGGGTGGCACTGAAGCTTTCTTT.

The V gene is TRBV19, the J gene TRBJ2-1, with 11 bases fitting TRBD2. The CDR3 totals 16 residues. CDR1 LNHDA and CDR2 SQIVND come from the germline V gene (reference sequence). V was pared by 6 bases and J by 5 bases, with 9 bases of the junction left unmatched. The CDR3 nucleotides are TGTGCCAGTAGGGGTCTACTAGCGGGAGTACACAATGAGCAGTTCTTC. This encodes CASRGLLAGVHNEQFF.

This sequence joins TRBV12-1 and TRBJ1-1; the D call TRBD1 from the table was never checked on the DNA. TRBV12-1 is recorded as a pseudogene. The length of the CDR3 is 11 residues. The CDR3: CASSFWTAAFF. The DNA of the CDR3 is TGTGCCAGCAGCTTTTGGACAGCGGCTTTCTTT.

The rearrangement joins TRBV15 to TRBJ2-7; TRBD2 matches at 8 bases. This CDR3 comprises 15 residues. The J segment lost 7 bases and the V segment lost 0 bases, leaving 8 bases of the junction unmatched. CDR1 is LNHNV and CDR2 is YYDKDF in the germline V gene (reference sequence). In DNA, the CDR3 is TGTGCCACCAGCAGAGAGACGGGAGGGGTTTCTGAGCAGTACTTC. Protein sequence: CATSRETGGVSEQYF.

This clone was recorded a few times. V gene TRBV7-6 combines with J gene TRBJ2-2; D not certain. The ends were cut back, 5 bases at V and 7 bases at J, with 8 bases in the middle. The CDR3 runs to 12 residues. Germline V lookup: CDR1 SGHVS, CDR2 FNYEAQ. For the CDR3, the DNA is TGTGCCAGCAGCCCGCACAACGGGGAGCTGTTTTTT. Translation gives CASSPHNGELFF.

The chain joins TRBV7-2 to TRBJ2-7; 7 bases align to TRBD2. Trimming took 6 bases from V and 2 from J; bases not matched to a gene: 13. CDR1 is SGHTA and CDR2 is FQGNSA in the germline V gene. There are 16 residues in the CDR3. For the CDR3, the DNA is TGTGCCAGCAGTCAGGGTGGGGGGGGTAGGACCTACGAGCAGTACTTC. It is translated as CASSQGGGGRTYEQYF.

This CDR3 is CASSQGLAETQYF. The DNA of the CDR3 is TGTGCCAGCAGCCAAGGTTTAGCAGAGACCCAGTACTTC. The gene calls are TRBV14 and TRBJ2-5; D unresolved. The germline V gene encodes CDR1 SGHDN and CDR2 FVKESK. V was shortened by 1 base and J by 4 bases, with 7 bases between the two germline ends. CDR3 length equals 13 residues.